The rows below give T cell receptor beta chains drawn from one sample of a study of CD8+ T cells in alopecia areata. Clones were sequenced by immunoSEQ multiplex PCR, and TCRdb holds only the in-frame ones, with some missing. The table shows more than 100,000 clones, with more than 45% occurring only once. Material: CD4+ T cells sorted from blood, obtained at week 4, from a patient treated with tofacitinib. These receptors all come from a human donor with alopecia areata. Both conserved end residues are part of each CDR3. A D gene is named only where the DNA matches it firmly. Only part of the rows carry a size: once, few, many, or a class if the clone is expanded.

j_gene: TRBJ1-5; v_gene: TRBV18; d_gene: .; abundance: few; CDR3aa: CASSPGGIKPQHF; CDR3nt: TGTGCCAGCTCACCAGGGGGTATTAAGCCCCAGCATTTT
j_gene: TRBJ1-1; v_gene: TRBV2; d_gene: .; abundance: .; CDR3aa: CASSVQGVNTEAFF; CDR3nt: TGTGCCAGCAGCGTACAGGGAGTGAACACTGAAGCTTTCTTT
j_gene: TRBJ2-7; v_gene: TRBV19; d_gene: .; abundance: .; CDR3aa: CASSEGPTIEQYF; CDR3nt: TGTGCCAGCTCCGAGGGACCGACCATCGAGCAGTACTTC
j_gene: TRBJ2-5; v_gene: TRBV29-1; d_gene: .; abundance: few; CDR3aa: CSVSGGKETQYF; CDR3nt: TGCAGCGTCTCTGGGGGGAAAGAGACCCAGTACTTC
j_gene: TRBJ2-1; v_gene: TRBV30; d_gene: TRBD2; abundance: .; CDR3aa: CAWSRYSGSPNEQFF; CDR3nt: TGTGCCTGGAGTAGGTATAGCGGGAGTCCTAATGAGCAGTTCTTC
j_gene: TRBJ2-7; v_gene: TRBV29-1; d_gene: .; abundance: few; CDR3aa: CSVQTGGVGEQYF; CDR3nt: TGCAGCGTTCAGACAGGTGGAGTGGGGGAGCAGTACTTC
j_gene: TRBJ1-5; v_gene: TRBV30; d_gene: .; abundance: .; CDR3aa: CAWNYPQGVQPQHF; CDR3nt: TGTGCCTGGAACTACCCACAGGGAGTCCAGCCCCAGCATTTT
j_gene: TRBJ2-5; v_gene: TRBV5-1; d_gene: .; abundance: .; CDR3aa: CASRYDGQETQYF; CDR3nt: TGCGCCAGCAGATACGACGGCCAAGAGACCCAGTACTTC
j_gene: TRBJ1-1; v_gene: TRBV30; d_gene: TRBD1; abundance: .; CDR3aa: CACHPGQETEAFF; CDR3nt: TGTGCCTGCCACCCGGGACAGGAAACTGAAGCTTTCTTT
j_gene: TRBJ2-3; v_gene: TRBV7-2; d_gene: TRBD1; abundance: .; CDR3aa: CASSLDGTGTTTDTQYF; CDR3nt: TGTGCCAGCAGCTTAGATGGGACAGGGACCACCACAGATACGCAGTATTTT
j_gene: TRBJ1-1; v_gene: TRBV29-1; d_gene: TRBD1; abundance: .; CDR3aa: CSAYQGASTEAFF; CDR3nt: TGCAGCGCCTATCAGGGGGCTAGCACTGAAGCTTTCTTT
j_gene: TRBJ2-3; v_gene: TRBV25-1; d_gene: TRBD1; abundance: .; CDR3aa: CASSSGTGLTDTQYF; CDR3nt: TGTGCCAGCAGTTCCGGGACAGGGCTAACAGATACGCAGTATTTT
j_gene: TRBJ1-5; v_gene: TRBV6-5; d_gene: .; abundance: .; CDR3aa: CASSPVGGGSQPQHF; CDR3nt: TGTGCCAGCAGCCCCGTTGGGGGGGGGAGTCAGCCCCAGCATTTT
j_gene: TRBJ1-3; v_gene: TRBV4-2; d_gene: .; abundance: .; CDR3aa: CASSQQTGQIRSGNTIYF; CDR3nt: TGTGCCAGCAGCCAGCAGACAGGACAGATCCGCTCTGGAAACACCATATATTTT
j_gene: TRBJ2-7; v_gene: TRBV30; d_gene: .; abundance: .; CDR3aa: CAWREDSPYEQYF; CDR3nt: TGTGCCTGGAGAGAGGACAGTCCCTACGAGCAGTACTTC
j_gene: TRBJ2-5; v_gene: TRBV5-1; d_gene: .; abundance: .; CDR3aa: CASSLDPWQGVETQYF; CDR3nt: TGCGCCAGCAGCTTGGATCCGTGGCAGGGTGTGGAGACCCAGTACTTC
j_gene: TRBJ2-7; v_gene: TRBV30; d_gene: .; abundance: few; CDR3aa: CAWSSKGGTFYEQYF; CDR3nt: TGTGCCTGGAGTTCGAAGGGGGGTACGTTCTACGAGCAGTACTTC
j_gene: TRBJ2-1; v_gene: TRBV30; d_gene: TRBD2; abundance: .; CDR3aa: CAWSPGLGYEQFF; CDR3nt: TGTGCCTGGAGTCCGGGACTAGGCTACGAGCAGTTCTTC
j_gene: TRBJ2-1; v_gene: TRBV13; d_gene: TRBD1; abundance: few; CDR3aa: CASSPRTGTYNEQFF; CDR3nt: TGTGCCAGCAGCCCCCGGACAGGGACCTACAATGAGCAGTTCTTC
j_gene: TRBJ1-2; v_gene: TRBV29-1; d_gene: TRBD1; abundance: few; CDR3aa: CSVLGQGDDGYTF; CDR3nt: TGCAGCGTCCTTGGACAGGGGGACGATGGCTACACCTTC
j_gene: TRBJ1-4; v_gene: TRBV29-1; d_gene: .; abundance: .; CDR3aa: CSVGGGGEKLFF; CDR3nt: TGCAGCGTTGGAGGGGGAGGTGAAAAACTGTTTTTT